Shown below are 5 T cell receptor beta chains from a single sample sequenced in a study of blood T cell repertoires in COVID-19. The protocol was immunoSEQ multiplex PCR, while the TCRdb copy is restricted to in-frame clones and leaves out a portion. Among approximately 290,000 clones listed, about 85% were seen once. Sequencing input: peripheral blood. These receptors were collected from a human donor with COVID-19, enrolled during active disease. The donor label of this sample is uncertain.

The chain employs TRBV30 and TRBJ2-2; weak D call: TRBD2 (6 bases). V lost 3 bases to trimming and J lost 4 bases, with 18 bases between them. CDR1 is GTSNPN and CDR2 is SVGIG in the germline V gene (reference sequence). The CDR3 has 16 amino acids. The CDR3 DNA sequence: TGTGCCTGGAGCGGATTAAATGCCGGGGGCACCGGGGAGCTGTTTTTT. It specifies CAWSGLNAGGTGELFF.

For the CDR3, the DNA is TGTGCCAGCAGCTTCTCCCAGGGCGACAATGAAAAACTGTTTTTT. Its translation is CASSFSQGDNEKLFF. V and J are TRBV5-5 and TRBJ1-4; possibly TRBD1 for D (5 bases). This CDR3 is 15 amino acids long. The germline V gene encodes CDR1 SGHKS and CDR2 YYEKEE (reference sequence). V gave up 2 bases and J gave up 5 bases, with 13 bases separating them.

The chain has TRBV27 and TRBJ2-2, with D perhaps matching TRBD2 (5 bases). The CDR3 is 14 residues long. From germline, CDR1 is MNHEY and CDR2 SMNVEV (reference sequence). V was pared by 3 bases and J by 4 bases, with 9 bases between. CDR3 amino acids: CASSFGAVTGELFF. The CDR3 DNA follows: TGTGCCAGCAGTTTCGGAGCGGTCACCGGGGAGCTGTTTTTT.

V and J are TRBV20-1 and TRBJ2-1; D is possibly TRBD2 (6 bases). Germline CDR1 reads DFQATT; CDR2 reads SNEGSKA (reference sequence). CDR3 size: 11 residues. V dropped 3 bases and J dropped 14 bases, with 14 bases sitting between them. CDR3 protein: CSASPWGEEFF. For the CDR3, the DNA is TGCAGTGCTAGTCCCTGGGGGGAAGAGTTCTTC.

This clone was seen a few times. At one end the junction does not follow the germline gene, possibly because of a read error. The chain links TRBV7-7 to TRBJ2-1; TRBD2 aligns across 8 bases. This CDR3 has 15 residues. The germline V gene has CDR1 SSHAT and CDR2 FNYEAQ (reference sequence). CDR3 loop: CASSLSGGPYNEQFF. The DNA for the CDR3 is TGTGCTAGCAGCCTCTCGGGGGGGCCCTACAATGAGCAGTTCTTC.